A selection of T cell receptor beta chains follows, all from one sample in a study of cytomegalovirus exposure and HLA in healthy donors. The table came from immunoSEQ multiplex PCR; TCRdb's copy has only in-frame clones and leaves some out. The sample lists about 59,000 clones; 65% to 75% were seen once. Sequenced material: PBMCs. The receptors were sampled from a man aged 25-45 years in good health and CMV-seropositive. Each CDR3 is given with its conserved first and last residue. Fields, in order: J gene, V gene, clone size, D gene, CDR3 DNA, CDR3 protein. The D gene is left open where the match is weak. Size is omitted from some rows. Given values are once, few, many or a class for expanded clones.

TRBJ2-1,TRBV7-3,-,-,TGTGCCAGCAGCTTACCTGGGGGCAGTGGCAATGAGCAGTTCTTC,CASSLPGGSGNEQFF
TRBJ2-3,TRBV5-1,-,-,TGCGCCAGCAGCTTGGCCCCTCTTAGAGGGACTAGCACAGATACGCAGTATTTT,CASSLAPLRGTSTDTQYF
TRBJ1-1,TRBV28,-,TRBD1,TGTGCCAGCAGCCTTTACCGGGGGACAGTGTTACCTGAAGCTTTCTTT,CASSLYRGTVLPEAFF
TRBJ2-7,TRBV13,-,TRBD1,TGTGCCAGCAGCCCGGACAGGGGCGGACTCCCCTACGAGCAGTACTTC,CASSPDRGGLPYEQYF
TRBJ1-1,TRBV27,-,-,TGTGCCAGCAGCTCGGACATAAGGGGCACTGAAGCTTTCTTT,CASSSDIRGTEAFF
TRBJ1-1,TRBV29-1,-,TRBD1,TGCAGCGCCGATCGGGACAGGGTAACTGAAGCTTTCTTT,CSADRDRVTEAFF
TRBJ2-7,TRBV19,-,-,TGTGCCAGTAGTATGCACAGGAGCTCCTACGAGCAGTACTTC,CASSMHRSSYEQYF
TRBJ1-1,TRBV29-1,-,-,TGCAGCGTTGTTGGGGAGGAAGCTTTCTTT,CSVVGEEAFF
TRBJ2-5,TRBV7-2,-,-,TGTGCCAGCAGCAGAACAGGGGGGGAACAAGAGACCCAGTACTTC,CASSRTGGEQETQYF
TRBJ2-4,TRBV5-4,-,TRBD1,TGTGCCAGCAGTTCGGGACAGAACCCTTTAGCCAAAAACATTCAGTACTTC,CASSSGQNPLAKNIQYF
TRBJ2-3,TRBV27,-,-,TGTGCCAGCAGTTTCCTAGGAACAGATACGCAGTATTTT,CASSFLGTDTQYF
TRBJ1-1,TRBV7-2,-,-,TGTGCCAGCAGCTTAGCAGGGGCCCCTGAAGCTTTCTTT,CASSLAGAPEAFF
TRBJ2-1,TRBV9,-,-,TGTGCCAGCAGCGTCGACTCTAAAAGGGGGTTCTTC,CASSVDSKRGFF
TRBJ2-3,TRBV9,-,-,TGTGCCAGCAGCGCGACTCTGGGAGTAGATACGCAGTATTTT,CASSATLGVDTQYF
TRBJ1-1,TRBV5-6,few,-,TGTGCCAGCAGCTTGGCCGGGCGCAGGGCCACTGAAGCTTTCTTT,CASSLAGRRATEAFF